This record looks at one TCR beta chain sequence and its context. The protocol was immunoSEQ multiplex PCR, while the TCRdb copy is restricted to in-frame clones and leaves out a portion. The data contain some 110,000 clones, approximately 93% of them seen just once; the ten biggest clones take up roughly 2.6%. This sample stems from a study of control samples from healthy donors and cancer patients. The TCR was taken from a man younger than 40 in good health. What was sequenced was blood.

CDR3 amino acids: CAWSELPRANSPLHF. DNA for the CDR3: TGTGCCTGGAGCGAGCTACCTCGGGCAAATTCACCCCTCCACTTT. The gene calls are TRBV30 and TRBJ1-6; D call uncertain. The germline V and J ends were trimmed by 3 bases and 7 bases, with 16 bases remaining between them. Germline-derived CDR1 and CDR2 are GTSNPN and SVGIG (reference sequence). The CDR3 runs 15 residues.